One and the same sample provided the 11 T cell receptor beta chains below, sequenced in a study of chemoradiotherapy in HPV16-positive cancers. Repertoires were generated with immunoSEQ multiplex PCR, while TCRdb's copy carries only in-frame clones and drops some. In the table there are under 2,500 clones, under 80% of which are singletons. Sequenced material: tumor tissue, taken from a patient who underwent chemoradiotherapy. The receptors originated from a human donor with HPV-associated anogenital cancer.

This clone turned up a few times. The chain joins TRBV18 to TRBJ1-1; D call uncertain. Trimming cost V 2 bases and J 2 bases, with 6 bases left between them. Germline V gene sequence: CDR1 KGHSH, CDR2 LQKENI. CDR3 length: 13 residues. As DNA, the CDR3 is TGTGCCAGCTCACCAGCAGCTAACACTGAAGCTTTCTTT. Translating gives CASSPAANTEAFF.

This rearrangement joins TRBV7-8 to TRBJ2-3, with D unresolved. CDR1 is SGHVS and CDR2 is FQNEAQ in the germline V gene. V lost 3 bases, J lost 1 base, and 2 bases lay in between. This CDR3 contains 12 residues. The CDR3 DNA follows: TGTGCCAGCAGCTTCGGCACAGATACGCAGTATTTT. Translation gives CASSFGTDTQYF. The whole variable domain, remainder taken from reference TRBV7-8 and TRBJ2-3, is GAGVSQSPRYKVAKRGQDVALRCDPISGHVSLFWYQQALGQGPEFLTYFQNEAQLDKSGLPSDRFFAERPEGSVSTLKIQRTQQEDSAVYLCASSFGTDTQYFGPGTRLTVL.

This chain connects TRBV4-1 to TRBJ2-3, with 8 bases that match TRBD2. Unmatched junction bases numbered 17, after V lost 0 bases and J lost 0 bases. Germline CDR1 MGHRA, CDR2 YSYEKL. This CDR3 is 21 amino acids long. This CDR3 is CASSQDMIKDPPSGSTDTQYF. DNA for the CDR3: TGCGCCAGCAGCCAAGATATGATTAAAGACCCTCCTAGCGGGAGCACAGATACGCAGTATTTT.

The V gene is TRBV4-1, the J gene TRBJ2-1, with 14 bases matching TRBD2. V gave up 5 bases and J gave up 5 bases; unmatched junction bases: 5. The V gene's germline CDR1 is MGHRA and CDR2 YSYEKL. This CDR3 has 16 residues. This CDR3 is CASSGGTSGRHNEQFF. The CDR3 nucleotides are TGCGCCAGCAGCGGAGGGACTAGCGGGAGACACAATGAGCAGTTCTTC.

The V and J genes are TRBV7-6 and TRBJ2-3; 15 bases align to TRBD2. This CDR3 is 19 amino acids long. J gave up 2 bases and V 3 bases, and 9 bases lay outside the gene matches. The germline CDR1 and CDR2 sequences are SGHVS and FNYEAQ. DNA of the CDR3: TGTGCCAGCAGCTTGTGGGAGGGACTAGCGGGGGGCCCCACAGATACGCAGTATTTT. It encodes CASSLWEGLAGGPTDTQYF.

This clone occurred a few times. This sequence joins TRBV6-5 and TRBJ1-1; no reliable D call. Germline V CDR1 and CDR2: MNHEY, SVGAGI. V lost 0 bases and J lost 1, with 6 bases in between. The CDR3 is made up of 14 amino acids. The CDR3 DNA reads as TGTGCCAGCAGTTACTCGAAACAGAACACTGAAGCTTTCTTT. Translated: CASSYSKQNTEAFF.

The V gene is TRBV27, the J gene TRBJ2-5; D possibly corresponds to TRBD2 (7 bases). Germline lookup yields CDR1 MNHEY and CDR2 SMNVEV (reference sequence). CDR3 length: 15 amino acids. Trimming removed 6 bases from V and 5 bases from J, with 19 bases in between. The CDR3 DNA reads TGTGCCAGCAGACCCCTCGGCGGGGGCTGGGAGACCCAGTACTTC. Protein sequence: CASRPLGGGWETQYF.

This chain links TRBV5-1 with TRBJ2-6; 7 bases map to TRBD1. This CDR3 has 15 residues. In germline, CDR1 is SGHRS, CDR2 YFSETQ. Trimming cost V 3 bases and J 1 base; bases outside gene matches: 1. In nucleotides, the CDR3 is TGCGCCAGCAGCTCGACAGGGTCTGGGGCCAACGTCCTGACTTTC. Its translation: CASSSTGSGANVLTF.

CDR3 in DNA: TGTGCCAGTAGTGACTCCGGGACAGGGGGATCCTACGAGCAGTACTTC. This gives the protein CASSDSGTGGSYEQYF. The chain recombines TRBV19 with TRBJ2-7; 11 positions agree with TRBD1. This CDR3 is built from 16 residues. V gave up 5 bases and J gave up 1 base; unmatched junction bases: 7. Germline lookup yields CDR1 LNHDA and CDR2 SQIVND (reference sequence). The variable domain in full, with the rest retrieved from reference TRBV19 and TRBJ2-7, is DGGITQSPKYLFRKEGQNVTLSCEQNLNHDAMYWYRQDPGQGLRLIYYSQIVNDFQKGDIAEGYSVSREKKESFPLTVTSAQKNPTAFYLCASSDSGTGGSYEQYFGPGTRLTVT.

V and J are TRBV2 and TRBJ2-1; maybe TRBD2 (6 bases). V was trimmed by 3 bases and J by 8 bases, leaving 14 bases between them. CDR1 is SNHLY, CDR2 FYNNEI, per germline. The CDR3 loop spans 14 amino acids. CDR3 sequence reads: CASSDPGSNHEQFF. In DNA form, the CDR3 reads TGTGCCAGCAGTGACCCCGGGAGCAACCATGAGCAGTTCTTC.

This chain joins TRBV5-4 and TRBJ2-1; 7 nucleotides match TRBD2. V shed 0 bases and J 0 bases; nucleotides not matched to a gene: 6. The CDR3 is 17 residues long. The germline gives CDR1 SGHNT, CDR2 YYREEE (reference sequence). The DNA for the CDR3 is TGTGCCAGCAGCTTGGGCGCGGGAGCCAGCTCCTACAATGAGCAGTTCTTC. It yields the protein CASSLGAGASSYNEQFF.